This TCR beta chain was identified during a study of blood T cell repertoires in COVID-19. At the level of the study: T cells, B-cell-depleted T cells, or PBMCs supplied cDNA or gDNA.

Authors' data handling: From reference gene primer amplification, estimates of nucleated cell counts were derived. Repertoires were generated with immunoSEQ multiplex PCR, while TCRdb's copy carries only in-frame clones and drops some. V, J and clone size reflect that table, while D and trimming were determined from the DNA. The sample carries 150,000 or so clones, around 86% recorded once. Germline V CDR1 and CDR2: KGHDR, SFDVKD. V was shortened by 4 bases and J by 2 bases, with 23 bases between the two germline ends. This CDR3 has 20 amino acids. This study enrolled people aged 18 to 89 from about 26 US geographic areas. Two consecutive negative NP/OP PCR tests, clearance, or resolved symptoms defined Cohort 3 recovery.

The chain combines TRBV24-1 with TRBJ2-6, with D perhaps TRBD2 (6 bases). This TCR was sampled from a man aged 50 to 60 who had recovered from COVID-19. The source material was PBMCs or T cells enriched from blood (not recorded which). CDR3 DNA: TGTGCCACCAGTGACTCCGGGACTGCAAAAGCAGTTCCTGGGGCCAACGTCCTGACTTTC. Residues: CATSDSGTAKAVPGANVLTF.